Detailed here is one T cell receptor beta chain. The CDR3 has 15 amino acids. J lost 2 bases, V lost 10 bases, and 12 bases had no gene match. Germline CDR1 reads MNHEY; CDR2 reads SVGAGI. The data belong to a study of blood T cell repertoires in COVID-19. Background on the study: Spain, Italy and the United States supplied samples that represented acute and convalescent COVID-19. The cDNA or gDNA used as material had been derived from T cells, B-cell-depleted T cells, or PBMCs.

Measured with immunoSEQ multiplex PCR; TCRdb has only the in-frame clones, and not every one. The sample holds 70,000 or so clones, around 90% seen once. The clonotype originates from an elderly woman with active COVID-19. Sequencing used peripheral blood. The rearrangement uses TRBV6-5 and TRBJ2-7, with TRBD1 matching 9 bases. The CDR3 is CATYPPGQGAYEQYF. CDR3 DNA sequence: TGTGCCACCTACCCTCCGGGACAGGGAGCCTACGAGCAGTACTTC.